The 21 T cell receptor beta chains in this list originate from one sample, sequenced in a study of blood T cell repertoires in COVID-19. The protocol was immunoSEQ multiplex PCR, while the TCRdb copy is restricted to in-frame clones and leaves out a portion. The sample shows tens of thousands of clones, 80% to 90% of them seen only once. Sequenced input: peripheral blood. The receptors here all came from a human donor in a cohort sampled during active COVID-19.

The chain has TRBV5-1 and TRBJ1-2; 7 positions match TRBD1. The CDR3 has 14 residues. Unmatched junction bases numbered 11, after V lost 4 bases and J lost 8 bases. In germline, CDR1 is SGHRS, CDR2 YFSETQ. The CDR3 DNA sequence: TGCGCCAGCAGCGCCTCACAGGGGCTCGGCGGCTACACCTTC. Protein: CASSASQGLGGYTF.

This clone was seen only a few times. The chain carries TRBV29-1 and TRBJ2-3; 7 positions match TRBD2. Germline CDR1 reads SQVTM; CDR2 reads ANQGSEA. The CDR3 sequence is 14 residues long. Trimming at V came to 5 bases and at J to 5 bases, leaving 10 bases not matched to a gene. This chain's CDR3 is CSVPRSGGGDTQYF. The CDR3 nucleotides read TGCAGCGTTCCCAGAAGTGGGGGGGGAGATACGCAGTATTTT.

The chain uses TRBV6-5 and TRBJ2-7; 9 nucleotides line up with TRBD2. V lost 2 bases, J lost 6 bases, and 5 bases stayed unmatched. Germline-derived CDR1 and CDR2 are MNHEY and SVGAGI. This CDR3 contains 14 residues. The CDR3 sequence is CASSYGGTSTEQYF. The CDR3 DNA sequence: TGTGCCAGCAGTTACGGGGGGACTAGCACCGAGCAGTACTTC.

As DNA, the CDR3 is TGTGCCAGCAGCTTCGGAGGGTTGCTGTTTTTT. Translation gives CASSFGGLLFF. This rearrangement joins TRBV5-4 to TRBJ1-4; D remains ambiguous. Germline V gene sequence: CDR1 SGHNT, CDR2 YYREEE (reference sequence). There are 11 residues in the CDR3. The V end was cut by 2 bases, the J end by 14 bases, with 10 bases between.

This chain uses TRBV19 with TRBJ1-2; D remains ambiguous. The germline V gene has CDR1 LNHDA and CDR2 SQIVND (reference sequence). Trimming left V 7 bases short and J 4 bases short, with 7 bases between. The CDR3 sequence is 11 residues long. The CDR3 loop reads CASTRGYGYTF. The CDR3 nucleotides are TGTGCCAGTACACGCGGCTATGGCTACACCTTC.

The rearrangement links TRBV7-2 to TRBJ2-3; D unresolved. V shed 1 base and J shed 0 bases, with 8 bases lying between them. This CDR3 is built from 15 residues. The germline gives CDR1 SGHTA, CDR2 FQGNSA. DNA for the CDR3: TGTGCCAGCAGCTTAGTTCTACCTAGCACAGATACGCAGTATTTT. Encoded protein: CASSLVLPSTDTQYF.

This rearrangement joins TRBV2 to TRBJ1-3; 9 bases fit TRBD1. V lost 6 bases and J lost 7; bases outside the gene matches: 4. Germline CDR1 and CDR2: SNHLY and FYNNEI. The CDR3 contains 13 residues. The CDR3 DNA reads as TGTGCCAGCAGGGGACAGGGAATCAACACCATATATTTT. Protein: CASRGQGINTIYF.

The genes are TRBV19 and TRBJ1-5; D gene ambiguous. There are 15 residues in the CDR3. V lost 5 bases to trimming and J lost 0 bases, with 11 bases between them. Germline V gene sequence: CDR1 LNHDA, CDR2 SQIVND (reference sequence). This chain's CDR3 is CASSREVLSNQPQHF. CDR3 DNA sequence: TGTGCCAGTAGTCGGGAAGTACTTAGCAATCAGCCCCAGCATTTT.

The CDR3 spells CASSPGGASSGNTIYF. Written as DNA, the CDR3 is TGTGCCAGCAGCCCCGGGGGGGCGAGCTCTGGAAACACCATATATTTT. This rearrangement joins TRBV7-8 to TRBJ1-3; D might be TRBD1 (6 bases). V lost 5 bases and J lost 0, with 14 bases in between. Germline CDR1 is SGHVS and CDR2 is FQNEAQ. The CDR3 runs to 16 residues.

CDR3 residues: CSVRWGVGQPQHF. The DNA of the CDR3 is TGCAGCGTCCGATGGGGGGTGGGGCAGCCCCAGCATTTT. The V and J genes are TRBV29-1 and TRBJ1-5; D is possibly TRBD1 (5 bases). Germline V gene data show CDR1 as SQVTM and CDR2 as ANQGSEA. V shed 6 bases and J shed 7 bases, with 16 bases lying between them. The CDR3 loop spans 13 amino acids.

Only a few counts were recorded for this clone. The chain links TRBV7-9 to TRBJ2-7, with D tentatively TRBD1 (6 bases). CDR1 SEHNR and CDR2 FQNEAQ come from the germline V gene (reference sequence). The V and J ends lost 3 bases and 3 bases respectively, with 9 bases between them. The CDR3 spans 13 residues. The CDR3 region is CASSLDSYYEQYF. In nucleotides, the CDR3 is TGTGCCAGCAGCTTGGACAGTTACTACGAGCAGTACTTC.

This sequence joins TRBV19 and TRBJ2-3, with a tentative D call TRBD2 (6 bases). V shed 6 bases and J shed 0 bases, with 13 bases lying between them. The CDR3 is made up of 15 amino acids. CDR1 and CDR2 from the germline V gene are LNHDA and SQIVND (reference sequence). CDR3 amino acids: CASSPLAGSTDTQYF. The CDR3 nucleotides are TGTGCCAGTAGCCCCCTCGCGGGGAGCACAGATACGCAGTATTTT.

The chain couples TRBV6-6 to TRBJ2-2, with no clear D. The CDR3 loop spans 14 amino acids. Germline-derived CDR1 and CDR2 are MNHNY and SVGAGI (reference sequence). V dropped 7 bases and J dropped 4 bases, with 13 bases sitting between them. The CDR3 DNA reads as TGTGCCAGCATGGGTGTACGCGGCACCGGGGAGCTGTTTTTT. It codes for CASMGVRGTGELFF.

The chain is built from TRBV12-3 or TRBV12-4 and TRBJ1-2; TRBD1 matches at 8 bases. Unmatched junction bases numbered 4, after V lost 5 bases and J lost 5 bases. The CDR3 length is 13 residues. CDR3 bases: TGTGCCAGCAGTCCAACAGGGGGATATGGCTACACCTTC. As protein: CASSPTGGYGYTF.

The chain links TRBV18 to TRBJ2-7, with no clear D. The V end lost 0 bases, the J end lost 4 bases, and 7 bases lay between the germline ends. This CDR3 comprises 13 residues. In germline, CDR1 is KGHSH, CDR2 LQKENI. In DNA, the CDR3 is TGTGCCAGCTCACCACCCGCGAATTACGAGCAGTACTTC. Translation gives CASSPPANYEQYF.

The J gene is TRBJ2-7, the V gene TRBV7-2; D is perhaps TRBD2 (6 bases). Looked up from germline, CDR1 is SGHTA and CDR2 is FQGNSA. The CDR3 spans 14 residues. The V gene lost 3 bases and the J gene lost 0 bases, with 9 bases spanning the gap. The CDR3 loop reads CASSFGLYSYEQYF. In DNA, the CDR3 is TGTGCCAGCAGCTTCGGACTATACTCCTACGAGCAGTACTTC.

The rearrangement joins TRBV29-1 to TRBJ2-5; TRBD2 agrees at 10 bases. Per germline, CDR1 SQVTM and CDR2 ANQGSEA. The CDR3 runs 15 residues. V lost 4 bases and J lost 2; bases outside the gene matches: 7. The CDR3 region is CSVVVLAGLQETQYF. The CDR3 DNA reads as TGCAGCGTTGTTGTACTAGCGGGGCTTCAAGAGACCCAGTACTTC.

The V gene is TRBV11-2, the J gene TRBJ1-1; D is ambiguous. Trimming took off 5 bases at V and 8 bases at J, with 15 bases between the two ends. This CDR3 spans 13 amino acids. The V gene's germline CDR1 is SGHAT and CDR2 FQNNGV. The CDR3 spells CASSRTDGWEAFF. CDR3 DNA sequence: TGTGCCAGCAGCCGAACAGACGGTTGGGAAGCTTTCTTT.

The chain combines TRBV11-2 with TRBJ2-7; D is undetermined. Trimming pared 2 bases from V and 3 bases from J, leaving 8 bases between. CDR1 SGHAT and CDR2 FQNNGV come from the germline V gene. The CDR3 length is 13 residues. As DNA, the CDR3 is TGTGCCAGCAGCTTAAACAGCATCTACGAGCAGTACTTC. Translated, it gives CASSLNSIYEQYF.

The chain links TRBV25-1 to TRBJ2-2; D is perhaps TRBD2 (5 bases). This CDR3 has 15 amino acids. Germline values: CDR1 MGHDK, CDR2 SYGVNS. V lost 4 bases and J lost 0, with 9 bases in between. This CDR3 reads CASSAAGTNTGELFF. CDR3 DNA: TGTGCCAGCAGTGCGGCGGGCACGAACACCGGGGAGCTGTTTTTT.

This chain uses TRBV27 with TRBJ2-3; TRBD1 matches at 9 bases. This CDR3 is built from 15 residues. With 8 bases clipped from V and 4 bases from J, the junction kept 10 bases outside the gene matches. CDR1 is MNHEY and CDR2 is SMNVEV in the germline V gene (reference sequence). This CDR3 reads CASGRGQGSPDTQYF. Written as DNA, the CDR3 is TGTGCCAGCGGACGGGGACAGGGAAGCCCAGATACGCAGTATTTT.